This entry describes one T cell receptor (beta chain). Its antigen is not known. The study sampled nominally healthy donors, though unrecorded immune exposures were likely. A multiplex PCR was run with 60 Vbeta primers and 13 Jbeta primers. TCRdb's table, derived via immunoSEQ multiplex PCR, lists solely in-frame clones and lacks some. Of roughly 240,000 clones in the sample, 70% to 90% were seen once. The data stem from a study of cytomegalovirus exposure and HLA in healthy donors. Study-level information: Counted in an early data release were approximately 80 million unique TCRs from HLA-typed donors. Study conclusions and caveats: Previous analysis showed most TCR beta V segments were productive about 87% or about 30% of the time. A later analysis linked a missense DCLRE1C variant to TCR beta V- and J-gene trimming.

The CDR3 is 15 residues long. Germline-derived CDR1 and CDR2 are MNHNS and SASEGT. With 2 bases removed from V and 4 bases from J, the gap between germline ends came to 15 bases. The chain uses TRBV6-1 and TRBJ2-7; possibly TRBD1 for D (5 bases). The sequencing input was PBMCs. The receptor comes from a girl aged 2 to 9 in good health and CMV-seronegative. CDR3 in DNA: TGTGCCAGCAGTGAATTATGGGCAGGGAATTACGAGCAGTACTTC. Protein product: CASSELWAGNYEQYF.